This TCR beta chain was recovered during a study of blood T cell repertoires in COVID-19. Study-wide context: Samples representing acute and convalescent COVID-19 were sourced from the United States, Italy and Spain. The cDNA or gDNA used as material had been derived from T cells, B-cell-depleted T cells, or PBMCs.

In Seattle, patients joined the study during active infection and were tracked longitudinally. Source study methods: Amplified reference gene primers provided the basis for estimating nucleated cell counts. Assay used: immunoSEQ multiplex PCR; TCRdb lists only in-frame clones, some missing. D and trimming come from the DNA, and the V and J calls and clone size come from that table. The sample holds about 12,000 clones; over 60% are singletons and the top ten take around 10%. Germline V gives CDR1 KGHSH, CDR2 LQKENI. The CDR3 loop spans 14 amino acids. V shed 3 bases and J shed 2 bases, with 10 bases lying between them.

The chain employs TRBV18 and TRBJ1-1; D unclear. Specimen: peripheral blood. This receptor was taken from a man in his 60s with COVID-19, enrolled during active disease. The CDR3 region has the DNA TGTGCCAGCTCACCGGGCAGGATCAACACTGAAGCTTTCTTT. Its protein is CASSPGRINTEAFF.